A single sample gave rise to the 24 T cell receptor beta chains below, sequenced in a study of glioma-infiltrating T cells (dated by TCRdb to about 2016). Sequencing relied on an Illumina MiSeq. TCR alpha and beta CDR3 regions were amplified with the iRepertoire nested amplicon-rescue multiplex PCR (arm-PCR) platform from RNA. In TCRdb, the public reads were trimmed at Q25 with fastp and aligned with MiXCR, with productive beta chains retained. For every CDR3 protein sequence, its rows merge into one entry that carries the most common genes and DNA. A total of fewer than 500,000 distinct CDR3 sequences appear in this sample, roughly two fifths of them only once. The ten largest clones capture 12% of the sample. The source material was glioma tissue, nonneoplastic brain tissue, or PBMCs (not recorded which). These TCRs come from a human donor with low-grade glioma or glioblastoma, undergoing nonglioma brain surgery, or in good health (not recorded which).

This clonotype was picked up many times. This rearrangement joins TRBV27 to TRBJ2-3, with D unresolved. Germline lookup yields CDR1 MNHEY and CDR2 SMNVEV (reference sequence). Deletions cut 6 bases from V and 6 bases from J, with 16 bases between. This CDR3 has 14 residues. The CDR3 sequence is CASSGLVRPDTQYF. For the CDR3, the DNA is TGTGCCAGCAGCGGCCTCGTTCGGCCGGATACGCAGTATTTT.

This clonotype has only a few counts. The CDR3 loop is CAGDSSSTDTQYF. DNA of the CDR3: TGTGCCGGCGACAGTTCTAGCACAGATACGCAGTATTTT. The rearrangement joins TRBV7-2 to TRBJ2-3; a possible D gene is TRBD1 (5 bases). Germline loops: CDR1 SGHTA, CDR2 FQGNSA. Deletions cut 11 bases from V and 0 bases from J, with 12 bases between. This CDR3 spans 13 amino acids.

This clonotype was observed many times. The V and J genes are TRBV28 and TRBJ2-3, with D possibly TRBD2 on 6 matching bases. Looked up from germline, CDR1 is MDHEN and CDR2 is SYDVKM. The CDR3 runs to 17 residues. V gave up 3 bases and J gave up 6 bases, with 22 bases separating them. CDR3 DNA sequence: TGTGCCAGCAGTTTGTCCAAGTGGGGGGATAGGGAGGATACGCAGTATTTT. This translates into CASSLSKWGDREDTQYF.

The chain carries TRBV7-3 and TRBJ2-1, with a tentative D call TRBD2 (5 bases). The germline V gene has CDR1 SGHTA and CDR2 FQGTGA. The CDR3 is 13 residues long. Deletions cut 5 bases from V and 9 bases from J, with 14 bases between. The CDR3: CASSQDRGGEQFF. CDR3 nucleotide sequence: TGTGCCAGCAGCCAAGATCGAGGAGGTGAGCAGTTCTTC.

Concerning this clonotype: A single base separates this from a much larger clone, so it may be a read error. This chain links TRBV27 with TRBJ2-5; D may be TRBD2 (5 bases). Germline CDR1 MNHEY, CDR2 SMNVEV (reference sequence). Trimming removed 6 bases at V and 2 bases at J, with 25 bases between. The CDR3 sequence is 18 residues long. The CDR3 DNA reads as TGTGCCAGCAGCCGTGGGAGCGGCGGTGCGGTTCGGCAAGAGACCCAGTACTTC. This encodes CASSRGSGGAVRQETQYF.

Many counts were recorded for this clonotype. This rearrangement joins TRBV15 to TRBJ1-5; 7 nucleotides align to TRBD1. The CDR3 covers 16 residues. CDR1 is LNHNV and CDR2 is YYDKDF in the germline V gene (reference sequence). Trimming cost V 0 bases and J 4 bases; bases outside gene matches: 6. The CDR3 DNA is TGTGCCACCAGCAGAGATGTACAGGGGAAAAATCAGCCCCAGCATTTT. Translated, it gives CATSRDVQGKNQPQHF.

The genes are TRBV18 and TRBJ1-6, with D hard to call. Germline V gene data show CDR1 as KGHSH and CDR2 as LQKENI. The CDR3 consists of 18 residues. Trimming left V 3 bases short and J 7 bases short, with 22 bases between. CDR3 in amino acids: CASSPYFSSTVGNSPLHF. Here the CDR3 DNA reads TGTGCCAGCTCACCTTACTTCTCCTCGACCGTCGGCAATTCACCCCTCCACTTT.

Only one count was recorded for this clonotype. The chain is built from TRBV5-1 and TRBJ2-1; 9 positions agree with TRBD1. From germline, CDR1 is SGHRS and CDR2 YFSETQ. The CDR3 loop spans 16 amino acids. The trim removed 4 bases at V and 0 bases at J, leaving 5 bases unmatched. The CDR3: CASSGTTGGSYNEQFF. Written as DNA, the CDR3 is TGCGCCAGCAGCGGAACGACAGGGGGCTCCTACAATGAGCAGTTCTTC.

This clonotype is a singleton in its sample. This could be a read error, since a much larger clone is one nucleotide away. The rearrangement links TRBV27 to TRBJ2-7; no reliable D call. The germline gives CDR1 MNHEY, CDR2 SMNVEV (reference sequence). This CDR3 is built from 14 residues. The CDR3 nucleotides are TGTGCCAGCAGGCCCTTTAACTCGGGCTACGAGCGGTACTTC. Translation: CASRPFNSGYERYF.

The rearrangement joins TRBV4-1 to TRBJ2-1; 11 bases align to TRBD2. Germline V gives CDR1 MGHRA, CDR2 YSYEKL. Trimming at V came to 0 bases and at J to 5 bases, leaving 9 bases not matched to a gene. The CDR3 consists of 18 residues. The CDR3 DNA reads as TGCGCCAGCAGCCAAGAGTCTGTAGGACTAGCGGGCCACAATGAGCAGTTCTTC. The encoded protein is CASSQESVGLAGHNEQFF.

The V call is TRBV27, the J call TRBJ2-1; D gene ambiguous. Trimming took 4 bases from V and 7 from J, leaving 11 bases between them. The CDR3 totals 13 residues. Germline assignment: CDR1 MNHEY and CDR2 SMNVEV (reference sequence). For the CDR3, the DNA is TGTGCCAGCAGTTACGTCAGGCGGAATGAGCAGTTCTTC. As protein: CASSYVRRNEQFF.

The chain joins TRBV28 to TRBJ1-4, with unresolved D. V was clipped by 3 bases and J by 4 bases, with 9 bases between them. The CDR3 totals 14 residues. Germline loops: CDR1 MDHEN, CDR2 SYDVKM. The CDR3 DNA sequence: TGTGCCAGCAGTTTCTACAGTATTAATGAAAAACTGTTTTTT. Translating gives CASSFYSINEKLFF.

This clonotype was observed many times. The chain is built from TRBV25-1 and TRBJ1-2; D is uncertain. V gave up 1 base and J gave up 0 bases, with 9 bases separating them. Germline V gene sequence: CDR1 MGHDK, CDR2 SYGVNS. The CDR3 totals 15 residues. CDR3 coding DNA: TGTGCCAGCAGTGAATCTGGCAGAGCTAACTATGGCTACACCTTC. Translating it yields CASSESGRANYGYTF.

Notes on this clonotype: One base away lies a much larger clone, so this may be a sequencing read error. This chain links TRBV6-1 with TRBJ2-1; 11 bases line up with TRBD1. Germline trimming cut 8 bases from V and 7 bases from J; bases unmatched to any gene: 7. CDR3 length: 14 residues. Germline values: CDR1 MNHNS, CDR2 SASEGT. The CDR3 DNA sequence: TGTGCCAGCGATGGGGACAGGGGGTCTAATGAGCAGTTCTTC. This codes for CASDGDRGSNEQFF.

Worth noting for this clonotype: Because the CDR3 is missing its conserved closing phenylalanine or tryptophan, this is likely a read error. V and J are TRBV15 and TRBJ2-7, with D possibly matching TRBD1 (6 bases). V was cut by 3 bases and J by 4 bases, with 16 bases left in between. Germline assignment: CDR1 LNHNV and CDR2 YYDKDF (reference sequence). There are 15 residues in the CDR3. This chain's CDR3 is CATSRVPDRIYEQYL. As DNA, the CDR3 is TGTGCCACCAGCAGGGTGCCGGACAGAATTTACGAGCAGTACCTC.

This clonotype has a handful of counts. The rearrangement joins TRBV7-2 to TRBJ1-2; unclear D gene. Germline CDR1 and CDR2: SGHTA and FQGNSA. The CDR3 length is 14 residues. The V end lost 10 bases, the J end lost 4 bases, and 19 bases lay between the germline ends. CDR3 sequence: CATRGNGRAYGYTF. The CDR3 bases are TGTGCCACCAGAGGGAACGGACGGGCCTATGGCTACACCTTC.

The rearrangement joins TRBV10-3 to TRBJ2-1; D possibly corresponds to TRBD2 (5 bases). The CDR3 length is 13 residues. V was trimmed by 7 bases and J by 3 bases, leaving 10 bases between them. From germline, CDR1 is ENHRY and CDR2 SYGVKD. CDR3: CAINSGNYNEQFF. CDR3 sequence (DNA): TGTGCCATCAACAGCGGCAACTACAATGAGCAGTTCTTC.

Worth noting for this clonotype: A read error is likely, as this CDR3 ends without the conserved phenylalanine or tryptophan. The gene calls are TRBV27 and TRBJ2-7, with D possibly TRBD1 on 5 matching bases. The V gene's germline CDR1 is MNHEY and CDR2 SMNVEV (reference sequence). Trimming cost V 2 bases and J 1 base, with 15 bases left between them. CDR3 length: 16 amino acids. CDR3 residues: CASSLDVPGYSYEQYL. CDR3 DNA: TGTGCCAGCAGTTTAGATGTCCCAGGGTATTCCTACGAGCAGTACCTC.

This clonotype has a count of ten or more. The chain carries TRBV6-2 or TRBV6-3 and TRBJ2-7, with a tentative D call TRBD2 (6 bases). Germline CDR1 is MNHEY and CDR2 is SVGEGT. The CDR3 has 14 amino acids. The V end was cut by 7 bases, the J end by 1 base, with 14 bases between. CDR3 DNA: TGTGCCAGCATCCCAGCGGGTCAATCCTACGAGCAGTACTTC. This gives the protein CASIPAGQSYEQYF.

The chain carries TRBV6-1 and TRBJ2-3; D possibly uses TRBD1 or TRBD2 (6 bases each). Germline lookup yields CDR1 MNHNS and CDR2 SASEGT. The CDR3 consists of 15 residues. Trimming removed 5 bases at V and 3 bases at J, with 15 bases between. CDR3 loop: CASSQWTAGTDTQYF. The CDR3 nucleotides are TGTGCCAGCAGTCAGTGGACAGCGGGTACAGATACGCAGTATTTT.

With regard to this clonotype: This may come from a read error, since a much larger clone is one base off. The chain combines TRBV6-1 with TRBJ1-5; D call uncertain. CDR3 length equals 13 residues. Looked up from germline, CDR1 is MNHNS and CDR2 is SASEGT. V shed 5 bases and J shed 7 bases, with 12 bases lying between them. The CDR3 spells CASSTSRAQPQHF. CDR3 DNA: TGTGCCAGCAGTACCTCAAGGGCCCAGCCCCAGCATTTT.

The rearrangement joins TRBV3-1 to TRBJ2-7; maybe TRBD2 (6 bases). Trimming left V 4 bases short and J 3 bases short, with 16 bases between. CDR1 is LGHDT and CDR2 is YNNKEL in the germline V gene (reference sequence). CDR3 length equals 15 residues. The CDR3 loop is CASSPIGGKDYEQYF. The CDR3 DNA reads as TGTGCCAGCAGCCCGATCGGCGGGAAGGACTACGAGCAGTACTTC.

This clonotype was counted many times. Written as DNA, the CDR3 is TGTGCCAGCTGGGACCAGTCGGCTGAAGCTTTCTTT. Residues: CASWDQSAEAFF. The chain links TRBV27 to TRBJ1-1; D is perhaps TRBD1 (5 bases). Germline V gene data show CDR1 as MNHEY and CDR2 as SMNVEV (reference sequence). The CDR3 loop spans 12 amino acids. Trimming left V 8 bases short and J 6 bases short, with 13 bases between.

On this clonotype itself: Here the CDR3 omits its conserved ending phenylalanine or tryptophan, so a read error is the likely source. The gene calls are TRBV28 and TRBJ1-1, with no clear D. The germline gives CDR1 MDHEN, CDR2 SYDVKM. Trimming cost V 6 bases and J 3 bases, with 20 bases left between them. CDR3 length: 16 residues. DNA of the CDR3: TGTGCCAGCAGCGATCCTGGGCAACCTTGGGACACTGAAGCTTTCCTT. Protein: CASSDPGQPWDTEAFL.